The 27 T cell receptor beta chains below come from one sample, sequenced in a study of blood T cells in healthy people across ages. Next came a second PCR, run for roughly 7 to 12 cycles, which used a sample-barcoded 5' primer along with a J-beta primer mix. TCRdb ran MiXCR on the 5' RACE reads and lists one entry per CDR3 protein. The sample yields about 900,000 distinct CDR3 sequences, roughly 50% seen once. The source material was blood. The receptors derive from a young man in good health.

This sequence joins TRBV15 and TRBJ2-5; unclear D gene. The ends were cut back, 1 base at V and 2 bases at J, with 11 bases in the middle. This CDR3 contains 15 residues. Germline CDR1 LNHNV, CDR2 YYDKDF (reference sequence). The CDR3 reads CATSRATGLQETQYF. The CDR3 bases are TGTGCCACCAGCAGAGCCACCGGGCTTCAAGAGACCCAGTACTTC.

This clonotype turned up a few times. CDR3 bases: TGTGCCATCAGTGAAGACAGGGAGGCTTACGAGCAGTACTTC. It yields the protein CAISEDREAYEQYF. This chain connects TRBV10-3 to TRBJ2-7; perhaps TRBD1 as D (7 bases). The CDR3 consists of 14 residues. V was trimmed by 3 bases and J by 4 bases, leaving 13 bases between them. From germline, CDR1 is ENHRY and CDR2 SYGVKD.

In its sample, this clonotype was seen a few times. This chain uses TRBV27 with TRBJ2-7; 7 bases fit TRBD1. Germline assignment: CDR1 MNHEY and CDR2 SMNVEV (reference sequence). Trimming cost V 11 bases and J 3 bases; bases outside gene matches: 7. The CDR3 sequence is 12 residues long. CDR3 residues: CASRGGHYEQYF. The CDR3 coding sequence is TGTGCCTCCCGAGGGGGCCACTACGAGCAGTACTTC.

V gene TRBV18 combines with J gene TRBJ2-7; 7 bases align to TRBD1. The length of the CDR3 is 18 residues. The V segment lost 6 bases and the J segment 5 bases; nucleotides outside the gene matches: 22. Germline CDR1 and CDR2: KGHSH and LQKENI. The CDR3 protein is CASSPQGRQGSSRHEQYF. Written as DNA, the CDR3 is TGTGCCAGCTCCCCGCAAGGGAGACAGGGTTCCTCTCGGCACGAGCAGTACTTC.

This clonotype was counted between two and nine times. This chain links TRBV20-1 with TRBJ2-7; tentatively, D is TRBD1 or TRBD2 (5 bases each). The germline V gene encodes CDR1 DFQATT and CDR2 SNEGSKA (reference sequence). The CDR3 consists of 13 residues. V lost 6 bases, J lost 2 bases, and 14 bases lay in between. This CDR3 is CSAKLGETYEQYF. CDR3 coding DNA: TGCAGTGCCAAGCTGGGGGAAACCTACGAGCAGTACTTC.

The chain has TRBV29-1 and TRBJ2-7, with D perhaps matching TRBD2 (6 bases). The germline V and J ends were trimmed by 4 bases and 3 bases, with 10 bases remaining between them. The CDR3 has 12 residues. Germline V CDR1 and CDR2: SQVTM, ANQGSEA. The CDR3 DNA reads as TGCAGCGTTGGGGGGGAGGACTACGAGCAGTACTTC. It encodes CSVGGEDYEQYF.

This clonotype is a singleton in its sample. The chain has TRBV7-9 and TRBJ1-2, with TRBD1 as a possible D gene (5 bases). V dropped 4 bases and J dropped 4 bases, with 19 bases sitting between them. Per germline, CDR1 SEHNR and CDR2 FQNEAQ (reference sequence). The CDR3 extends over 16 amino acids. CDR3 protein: CASSSQGWETVYGYTF. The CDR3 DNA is TGTGCCAGCAGCTCCCAGGGTTGGGAGACAGTCTATGGCTACACCTTC.

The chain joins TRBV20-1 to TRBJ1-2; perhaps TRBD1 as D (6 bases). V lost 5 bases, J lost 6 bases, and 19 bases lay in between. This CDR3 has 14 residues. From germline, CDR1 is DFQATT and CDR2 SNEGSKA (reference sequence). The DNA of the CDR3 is TGCAGTGCTGGTCAAGGGGGAGACTTGAATGGCTACACCTTC. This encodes CSAGQGGDLNGYTF.

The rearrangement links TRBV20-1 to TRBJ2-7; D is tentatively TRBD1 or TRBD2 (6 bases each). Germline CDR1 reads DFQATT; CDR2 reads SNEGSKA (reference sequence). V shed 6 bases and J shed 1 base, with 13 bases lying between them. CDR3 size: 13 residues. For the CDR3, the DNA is TGCAGTGCGGAGGGGGACAATTCCTACGAGCAGTACTTC. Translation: CSAEGDNSYEQYF.

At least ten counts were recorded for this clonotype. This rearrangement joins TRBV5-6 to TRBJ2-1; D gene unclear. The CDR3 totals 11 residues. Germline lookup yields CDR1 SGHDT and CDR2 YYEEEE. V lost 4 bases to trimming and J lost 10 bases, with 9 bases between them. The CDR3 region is CASSLGTEQFF. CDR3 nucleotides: TGTGCCAGCAGCCTGGGAACCGAGCAGTTCTTC.

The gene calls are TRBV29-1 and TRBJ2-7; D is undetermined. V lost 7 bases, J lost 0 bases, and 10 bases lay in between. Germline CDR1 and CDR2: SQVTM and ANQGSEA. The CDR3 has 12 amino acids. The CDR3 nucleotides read TGCAGCGCCTCCCCCAACTCCTACGAGCAGTACTTC. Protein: CSASPNSYEQYF.

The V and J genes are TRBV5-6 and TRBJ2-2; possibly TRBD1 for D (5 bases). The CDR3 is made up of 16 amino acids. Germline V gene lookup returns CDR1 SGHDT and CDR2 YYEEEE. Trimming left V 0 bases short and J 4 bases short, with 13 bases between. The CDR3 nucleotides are TGTGCCAGCAGCTTGGTCCCAGGGTCGAGCACCGGGGAGCTGTTTTTT. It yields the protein CASSLVPGSSTGELFF.

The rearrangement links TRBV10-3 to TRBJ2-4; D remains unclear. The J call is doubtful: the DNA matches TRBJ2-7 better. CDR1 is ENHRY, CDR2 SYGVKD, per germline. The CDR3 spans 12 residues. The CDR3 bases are TGTGCCATCAGTGAGTCCTTGGTCGAGCAGTACTTC. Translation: CAISESLVEQYF.

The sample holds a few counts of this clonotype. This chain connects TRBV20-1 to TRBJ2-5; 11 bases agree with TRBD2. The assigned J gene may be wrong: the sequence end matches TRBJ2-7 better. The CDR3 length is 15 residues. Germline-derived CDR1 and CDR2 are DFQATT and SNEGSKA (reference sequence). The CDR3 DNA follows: TGCAGTGCTAGTGCCTCACTAGCGGGGGAAGTCGAGCAGTACTTC. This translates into CSASASLAGEVEQYF.

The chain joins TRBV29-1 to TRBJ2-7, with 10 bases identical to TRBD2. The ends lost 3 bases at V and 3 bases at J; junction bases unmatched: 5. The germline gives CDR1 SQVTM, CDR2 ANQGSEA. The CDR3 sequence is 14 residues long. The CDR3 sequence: CSVDKASGGYEQYF. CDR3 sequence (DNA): TGCAGCGTTGATAAAGCTAGCGGGGGCTACGAGCAGTACTTC.

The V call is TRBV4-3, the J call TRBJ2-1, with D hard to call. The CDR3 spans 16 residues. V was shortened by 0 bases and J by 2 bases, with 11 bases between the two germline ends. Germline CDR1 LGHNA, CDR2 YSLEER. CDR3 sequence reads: CASSQDGSSPYNEQFF. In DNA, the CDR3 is TGCGCCAGCAGCCAAGATGGTAGCAGTCCCTACAATGAGCAGTTCTTC.

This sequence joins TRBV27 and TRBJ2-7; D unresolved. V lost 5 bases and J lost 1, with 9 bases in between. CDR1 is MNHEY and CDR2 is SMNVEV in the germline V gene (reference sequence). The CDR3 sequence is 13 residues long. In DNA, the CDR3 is TGTGCCAGCAGTGTATTAGGATCCTACGAGCAGTACTTC. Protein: CASSVLGSYEQYF.

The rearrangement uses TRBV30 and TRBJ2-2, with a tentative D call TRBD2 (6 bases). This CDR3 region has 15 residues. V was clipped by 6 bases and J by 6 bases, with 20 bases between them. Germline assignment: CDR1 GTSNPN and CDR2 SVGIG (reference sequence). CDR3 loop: CACQRGREESGELFF. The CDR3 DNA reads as TGTGCCTGTCAGAGGGGCAGGGAGGAGTCCGGGGAGCTGTTTTTT.

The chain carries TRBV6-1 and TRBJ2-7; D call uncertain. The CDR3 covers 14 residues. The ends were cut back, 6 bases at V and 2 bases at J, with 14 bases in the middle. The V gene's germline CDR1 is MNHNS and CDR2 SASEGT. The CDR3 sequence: CASSESSGPYEQYF. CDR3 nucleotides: TGTGCCAGCAGCGAGAGCAGTGGACCCTACGAGCAGTACTTC.

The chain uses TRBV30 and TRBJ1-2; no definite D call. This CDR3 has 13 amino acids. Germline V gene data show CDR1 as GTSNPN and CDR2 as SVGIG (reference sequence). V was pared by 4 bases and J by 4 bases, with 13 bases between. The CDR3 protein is CAWTKLRIYGYTF. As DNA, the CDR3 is TGTGCCTGGACCAAACTACGAATCTATGGCTACACCTTC.

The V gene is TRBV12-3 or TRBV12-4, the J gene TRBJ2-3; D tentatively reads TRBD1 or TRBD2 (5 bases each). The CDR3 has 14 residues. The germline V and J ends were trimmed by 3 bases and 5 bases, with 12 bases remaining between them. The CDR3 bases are TGTGCCAGCAGTTTTGGGGCCGGGGTAGATACGCAGTATTTT. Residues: CASSFGAGVDTQYF.

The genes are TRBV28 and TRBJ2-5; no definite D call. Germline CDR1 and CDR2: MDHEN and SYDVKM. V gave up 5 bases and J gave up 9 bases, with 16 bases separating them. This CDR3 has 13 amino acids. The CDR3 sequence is CASSARLAEAQYF. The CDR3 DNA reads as TGTGCCAGCAGTGCCCGCTTGGCCGAGGCCCAGTACTTC.

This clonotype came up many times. This CDR3 is CASSPGTSGNEQFF. CDR3 bases: TGTGCCAGCAGCCCCGGGACTAGCGGCAATGAGCAGTTCTTC. This chain joins TRBV12-3 or TRBV12-4 and TRBJ2-1, with 11 bases lining up with TRBD2. The CDR3 sequence is 14 residues long. After removal of 6 bases from V and 6 bases from J, the junction contained 4 bases not matched to a gene.

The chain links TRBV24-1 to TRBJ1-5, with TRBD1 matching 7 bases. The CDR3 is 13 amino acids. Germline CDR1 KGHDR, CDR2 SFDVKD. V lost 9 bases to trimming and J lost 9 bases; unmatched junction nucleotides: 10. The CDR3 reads CATPSRDSRPQHF. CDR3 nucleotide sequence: TGTGCCACCCCGAGCAGGGACAGTCGGCCCCAGCATTTT.

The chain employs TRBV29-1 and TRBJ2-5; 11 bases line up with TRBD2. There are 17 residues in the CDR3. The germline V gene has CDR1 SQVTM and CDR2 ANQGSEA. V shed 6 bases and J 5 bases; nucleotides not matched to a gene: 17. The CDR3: CSVTGNSGGAAMETQYF. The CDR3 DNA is TGCAGCGTGACGGGGAATAGCGGGGGGGCCGCTATGGAGACCCAGTACTTC.

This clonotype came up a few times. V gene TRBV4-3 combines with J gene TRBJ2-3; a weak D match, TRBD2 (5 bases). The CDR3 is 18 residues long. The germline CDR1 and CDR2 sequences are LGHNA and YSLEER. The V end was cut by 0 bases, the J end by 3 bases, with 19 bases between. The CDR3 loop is CASSQDVVGRGSTDTQYF. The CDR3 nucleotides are TGCGCCAGCAGCCAAGATGTAGTGGGTCGGGGTTCGACAGATACGCAGTATTTT.

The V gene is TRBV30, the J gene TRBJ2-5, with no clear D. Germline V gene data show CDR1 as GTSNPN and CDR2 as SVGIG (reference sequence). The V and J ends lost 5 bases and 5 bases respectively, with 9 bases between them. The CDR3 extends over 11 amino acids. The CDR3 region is CAWGLGETQYF. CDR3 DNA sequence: TGTGCCTGGGGGCTAGGGGAGACCCAGTACTTC.